This is a list of T cell receptor beta chains from one sample in a study of T cells in Graves' hyperthyroidism and ophthalmopathy. TCRdb analysed the multiplex PCR reads with MiXCR anew, one entry per CDR3 protein. Of about 330,000 distinct CDR3 sequences listed, roughly 13% are singletons. What was sequenced was blood. These receptors all come from a woman aged 40 to 55 with Graves' ophthalmopathy. CDR3s include the opening cysteine and the closing phenylalanine or tryptophan. The order of the fields is D gene, clone size, V gene, J gene, CDR3 protein, CDR3 DNA. The D gene is left open where the match is weak. The listing skips clone size in some rows; elsewhere it reads once, few, many or a size class.

d_call: -; clone_size: few; v_call: TRBV7-9; j_call: TRBJ2-1; cdr3_aa: CASSSSASGRGDEQFF; cdr3_nt: TGTGCCAGCAGCTCCTCAGCGTCAGGAAGAGGCGATGAGCAGTTCTTC
d_call: -; clone_size: many; v_call: TRBV28; j_call: TRBJ1-1; cdr3_aa: CASRSNSPPEAFF; cdr3_nt: TGTGCCAGCAGGTCTAATAGTCCCCCTGAAGCTTTCTTT
d_call: -; clone_size: few; v_call: TRBV4-1; j_call: TRBJ1-2; cdr3_aa: CASSHPGVVYGYTF; cdr3_nt: TGCGCCAGCAGCCACCCCGGGGTAGTCTATGGCTACACCTTC
d_call: TRBD1; clone_size: -; v_call: TRBV5-5; j_call: TRBJ2-4; cdr3_aa: CASSSSRTGSINIQYF; cdr3_nt: TGTGCCAGCAGCTCCAGCCGGACAGGGAGCATAAACATTCAGTACTTC
d_call: TRBD1; clone_size: -; v_call: TRBV20-1; j_call: TRBJ1-2; cdr3_aa: CSATAGTGAGGDGYTF; cdr3_nt: TGCAGTGCTACAGCGGGGACAGGGGCAGGAGGGGATGGCTACACCTTC
d_call: TRBD1; clone_size: many; v_call: TRBV3-1; j_call: TRBJ1-2; cdr3_aa: CASSQGTGVGYTF; cdr3_nt: TGTGCCAGCAGCCAAGGGACAGGGGTTGGCTACACCTTC
d_call: -; clone_size: few; v_call: TRBV5-6; j_call: TRBJ1-5; cdr3_aa: CASSLRTIQGNQPQHF; cdr3_nt: TGTGCCAGCAGCTTAAGGACAATCCAGGGCAATCAGCCCCAGCATTTT
d_call: -; clone_size: -; v_call: TRBV19; j_call: TRBJ1-5; cdr3_aa: CASRAGLNQPQHF; cdr3_nt: TGTGCCAGTAGAGCAGGGCTTAATCAGCCCCAGCATTTT
d_call: -; clone_size: many; v_call: TRBV20-1; j_call: TRBJ2-7; cdr3_aa: CSANIQTDSGAYEQYF; cdr3_nt: TGCAGTGCCAACATTCAAACTGATAGCGGAGCCTACGAGCAGTACTTC
d_call: TRBD2; clone_size: -; v_call: TRBV19; j_call: TRBJ2-4; cdr3_aa: CASSRAPGLAEVKNIQYF; cdr3_nt: TGTGCCAGTAGTAGGGCTCCTGGACTAGCGGAGGTCAAAAACATTCAGTACTTC
d_call: TRBD1; clone_size: many; v_call: TRBV28; j_call: TRBJ1-1; cdr3_aa: CASRLGQGRAFF; cdr3_nt: TGTGCCAGCAGACTCGGACAGGGGAGAGCTTTCTTT
d_call: TRBD2; clone_size: -; v_call: TRBV7-2; j_call: TRBJ2-5; cdr3_aa: CASSSREGVWQTQYF; cdr3_nt: TGTGCCAGCAGCTCTCGGGAGGGGGTCTGGCAGACCCAGTACTTC
d_call: -; clone_size: many; v_call: TRBV28; j_call: TRBJ1-2; cdr3_aa: CASSLSRNYGYTF; cdr3_nt: TGTGCCAGCAGTTTGAGCAGGAACTATGGCTACACCTTC
d_call: -; clone_size: many; v_call: TRBV7-9; j_call: TRBJ1-4; cdr3_aa: CASSSQGPEKLFF; cdr3_nt: TGTGCCAGCAGCTCGCAGGGGCCTGAAAAACTGTTTTTT
d_call: TRBD2; clone_size: few; v_call: TRBV7-6; j_call: TRBJ2-1; cdr3_aa: CASSLGVSAGGLYNEQFF; cdr3_nt: TGTGCCAGCAGCTTAGGGGTTTCCGCGGGGGGACTCTACAATGAGCAGTTCTTC
d_call: -; clone_size: many; v_call: TRBV7-9; j_call: TRBJ2-7; cdr3_aa: CASSVGGREQYF; cdr3_nt: TGTGCCAGCAGCGTTGGGGGACGCGAGCAGTACTTC
d_call: TRBD1; clone_size: many; v_call: TRBV28; j_call: TRBJ2-1; cdr3_aa: CASSPDRVGDEQFF; cdr3_nt: TGTGCCAGCAGTCCGGACAGGGTGGGCGATGAGCAGTTCTTC
d_call: -; clone_size: -; v_call: TRBV28; j_call: TRBJ2-7; cdr3_aa: CASSRTLVSSYEQYF; cdr3_nt: TGTGCCAGCAGTAGGACACTTGTTAGCTCCTACGAGCAGTACTTC
d_call: -; clone_size: many; v_call: TRBV7-2; j_call: TRBJ2-2; cdr3_aa: CASSRTHPGELFF; cdr3_nt: TGTGCCAGCAGCCGGACCCATCCCGGGGAGCTGTTTTTT
d_call: TRBD2; clone_size: many; v_call: TRBV20-1; j_call: TRBJ2-1; cdr3_aa: CSAMTSGRAYNEQFF; cdr3_nt: TGCAGTGCTATGACTAGCGGGAGAGCCTACAATGAGCAGTTCTTC
d_call: -; clone_size: many; v_call: TRBV7-9; j_call: TRBJ2-1; cdr3_aa: CASSFAGTSYNEQFF; cdr3_nt: TGTGCCAGCAGCTTCGCCGGGACAAGCTACAATGAGCAGTTCTTC
d_call: -; clone_size: -; v_call: TRBV20-1; j_call: TRBJ2-5; cdr3_aa: CSARAVRLGSQETQYF; cdr3_nt: TGCAGTGCTAGAGCGGTCAGGTTGGGTTCCCAAGAGACCCAGTACTTC
d_call: TRBD1; clone_size: many; v_call: TRBV4-1; j_call: TRBJ1-2; cdr3_aa: CASSQLTGVGGYTF; cdr3_nt: TGCGCCAGCAGCCAGCTGACAGGGGTAGGGGGCTACACCTTC
d_call: -; clone_size: many; v_call: TRBV2; j_call: TRBJ2-1; cdr3_aa: CASSESLRYEQFF; cdr3_nt: TGTGCCAGCAGTGAATCACTTCGGTATGAGCAGTTCTTC
d_call: -; clone_size: many; v_call: TRBV5-1; j_call: TRBJ2-3; cdr3_aa: CASQTEGTDTQYF; cdr3_nt: TGCGCCAGCCAAACAGAAGGCACAGATACGCAGTATTTT
d_call: -; clone_size: many; v_call: TRBV11-2; j_call: TRBJ1-1; cdr3_aa: CASSLEMSGWTEAFF; cdr3_nt: TGTGCCAGCAGCTTAGAGATGTCGGGGTGGACTGAAGCTTTCTTT
d_call: TRBD1; clone_size: many; v_call: TRBV24-1; j_call: TRBJ1-4; cdr3_aa: CATSQGMTGTNEKLFF; cdr3_nt: TGTGCCACCAGCCAGGGAATGACAGGGACGAATGAAAAACTGTTTTTT
d_call: -; clone_size: many; v_call: TRBV12-3/TRBV12-4; j_call: TRBJ1-4; cdr3_aa: CASSFGGGEKLFF; cdr3_nt: TGTGCCAGCAGTTTTGGGGGTGGTGAAAAACTGTTTTTT
d_call: -; clone_size: many; v_call: TRBV11-3; j_call: TRBJ1-2; cdr3_aa: CASSLDKFRYGYTF; cdr3_nt: TGTGCCAGCAGCTTAGATAAATTCAGATATGGCTACACCTTC
d_call: -; clone_size: -; v_call: TRBV15; j_call: TRBJ2-7; cdr3_aa: CATSRDGFGEQYF; cdr3_nt: TGTGCCACCAGCAGAGATGGGTTTGGGGAACAGTACTTC
d_call: -; clone_size: few; v_call: TRBV20-1; j_call: TRBJ1-2; cdr3_aa: CSARDPTNYGYTF; cdr3_nt: TGCAGTGCTAGAGATCCAACTAACTATGGCTACACCTTC
d_call: TRBD1; clone_size: -; v_call: TRBV4-1; j_call: TRBJ1-6; cdr3_aa: CASSLDGQARLNSPLHF; cdr3_nt: TGCGCCAGCAGCCTGGACGGACAGGCAAGGCTAAATTCACCCCTCCACTTT
d_call: -; clone_size: -; v_call: TRBV7-9; j_call: TRBJ2-7; cdr3_aa: CAGSPRTESYEQYF; cdr3_nt: TGTGCCGGCAGCCCAAGGACGGAATCCTACGAGCAGTACTTC
d_call: -; clone_size: few; v_call: TRBV5-6; j_call: TRBJ1-1; cdr3_aa: CASSLIGTQNTEAFF; cdr3_nt: TGTGCCAGCAGCTTAATCGGGACACAGAACACTGAAGCTTTCTTT
d_call: -; clone_size: few; v_call: TRBV7-9; j_call: TRBJ2-2; cdr3_aa: CASSLETGELFF; cdr3_nt: TGTGCCAGCAGCTTAGAAACCGGGGAGCTGTTTTTT
d_call: -; clone_size: many; v_call: TRBV28; j_call: TRBJ1-2; cdr3_aa: CASSFPTREWGVNYGYTF; cdr3_nt: TGTGCCAGCAGTTTCCCAACCAGGGAGTGGGGGGTAAACTATGGCTACACCTTC
d_call: -; clone_size: few; v_call: TRBV18; j_call: TRBJ2-7; cdr3_aa: CASSPTAPAYEQYF; cdr3_nt: TGTGCCAGCTCACCTACAGCGCCCGCCTACGAGCAGTACTTC
d_call: TRBD1; clone_size: many; v_call: TRBV20-1; j_call: TRBJ1-1; cdr3_aa: CSARSPQGARAEAFF; cdr3_nt: TGCAGTGCTAGAAGCCCCCAGGGGGCCAGGGCTGAAGCTTTCTTT
d_call: TRBD1; clone_size: -; v_call: TRBV20-1; j_call: TRBJ2-7; cdr3_aa: CSARGTGADFSYEQYF; cdr3_nt: TGCAGTGCTAGGGGGACAGGGGCCGATTTTTCCTACGAGCAGTACTTC
d_call: TRBD1; clone_size: many; v_call: TRBV7-6; j_call: TRBJ1-1; cdr3_aa: CASSLDQGDTEAFF; cdr3_nt: TGTGCCAGCAGCTTAGATCAGGGGGACACTGAAGCTTTCTTT
d_call: TRBD1; clone_size: many; v_call: TRBV6-1; j_call: TRBJ1-2; cdr3_aa: CASSRTGGGYGYTF; cdr3_nt: TGTGCCAGCAGTCGGACAGGGGGCGGCTATGGCTACACCTTC
d_call: TRBD2; clone_size: many; v_call: TRBV7-6; j_call: TRBJ2-1; cdr3_aa: CASSSRLGTSGANEQFF; cdr3_nt: TGTGCCAGCAGCTCCCGTCTAGGGACTAGCGGGGCCAATGAGCAGTTCTTC
d_call: -; clone_size: many; v_call: TRBV7-9; j_call: TRBJ2-5; cdr3_aa: CASSGGGQAQETQYF; cdr3_nt: TGTGCCAGCAGCGGGGGGGGACAGGCTCAAGAGACCCAGTACTTC
d_call: TRBD1; clone_size: many; v_call: TRBV20-1; j_call: TRBJ1-1; cdr3_aa: CSAFNDREAEAFF; cdr3_nt: TGCAGTGCTTTTAACGACAGGGAGGCTGAAGCTTTCTTT
d_call: TRBD1; clone_size: many; v_call: TRBV28; j_call: TRBJ1-2; cdr3_aa: CASSSPWDRGYGYTF; cdr3_nt: TGTGCCAGCAGTTCCCCTTGGGACAGGGGCTATGGCTACACCTTC
d_call: TRBD1; clone_size: -; v_call: TRBV5-4; j_call: TRBJ2-6; cdr3_aa: CASKKGQRKTSGANVLTF; cdr3_nt: TGTGCCAGCAAAAAGGGACAGCGCAAAACCTCTGGGGCCAACGTCCTGACTTTC